The next 4 T cell receptor beta chains were all read from a single sample in a study of regulatory T cells in long-lasting Graves disease (dated by TCRdb to 2020 to 2022). Interpreted using the paper, the time point label stands for: persistent/refractory GD, antithyroid drugs over 5 years with positive TRAb. RNA was extracted from PBMCs in TRIzol for both TCR sequencing and RNA sequencing. Libraries were made using multiplex PCR. Sequencing used an Illumina HiSeq 4000. TCR beta libraries were built with iRepertoire HTBI primers and Arm-PCR amplification of CDR3 regions. The public reads were reanalyzed by TCRdb: fastp trimming at Q25, MiXCR alignment, in-frame beta chains only. Rows matching on CDR3 protein sequence are summarized as one entry with the most common DNA and genes. This sample lists under 500,000 distinct CDR3 sequences; roughly 20% were detected once. 20% of the sample comes from the top ten.

The starting material was peripheral blood mononuclear cells (PBMCs), obtained when the disease was refractory, from a patient treated with antithyroid drugs. The receptors derive from a female donor with Graves disease.

This clonotype was recorded at least ten times. The CDR3 sequence: CASLRSYTEAFF. The CDR3 DNA is TGTGCCAGCCTGCGTTCATACACTGAAGCTTTCTTT. The rearrangement links TRBV6-1 to TRBJ1-1; D gene ambiguous. V shed 8 bases and J shed 3 bases, with 10 bases lying between them. The CDR3 is made up of 12 amino acids. Looked up from germline, CDR1 is MNHNS and CDR2 is SASEGT.

This clonotype appeared many times. The chain employs TRBV11-2 and TRBJ2-5; weak D call: TRBD1 (6 bases). Trimming removed 3 bases at V and 5 bases at J, with 10 bases between. The CDR3 sequence is 13 residues long. The V gene's germline CDR1 is SGHAT and CDR2 FQNNGV. For the CDR3, the DNA is TGTGCCAGCAGCTTCAGGGGAGAGGAGACCCAGTACTTC. Translating it yields CASSFRGEETQYF.

This clonotype was seen ten or more times. The chain joins TRBV7-9 to TRBJ1-2; D is unresolved. CDR1 is SEHNR, CDR2 FQNEAQ, per germline (reference sequence). V was shortened by 5 bases and J by 5 bases, with 6 bases between the two germline ends. The CDR3 consists of 11 residues. CDR3 sequence: CASSDIYGYTF. The CDR3 region has the DNA TGTGCCAGCAGCGATATATATGGCTACACCTTC.

This clonotype has only one observation. This sequence joins TRBV20-1 and TRBJ2-7, with D uncertain. The V end was cut by 6 bases, the J end by 0 bases, with 15 bases between. Germline CDR1 reads DFQATT; CDR2 reads SNEGSKA (reference sequence). The length of the CDR3 is 14 residues. The CDR3 sequence: CSAPRRTSSYEQYF. In DNA form, the CDR3 reads TGCAGTGCCCCCAGGCGGACGAGCTCCTACGAGCAGTACTTC.